A single sample gave rise to the 21 T cell receptor beta chains below, sequenced in a study of molecular identifiers for immune sequencing clone quantification. MiXCR, applied by TCRdb to the PCR reads, yields one record per CDR3 protein. The profile shows 40,000 to 45,000 distinct CDR3 sequences, roughly a fifth of them singletons. The specimen was naive CD8+ T cells from blood, with Jurkat cell RNA spiked in. Subset indicated: FACS-sorted CD8+CD4-CCR7+CD45RA+ naive T cells. The receptors here all came from a human donor in good health. Some libraries in this study had Jurkat cell RNA spiked in.

Many counts were recorded for this clonotype. V is TRBV7-9 and J is TRBJ2-5; 7 nucleotides match TRBD2. This CDR3 spans 14 amino acids. Germline values: CDR1 SEHNR, CDR2 FQNEAQ (reference sequence). The trim removed 4 bases at V and 3 bases at J, leaving 5 bases unmatched. The CDR3: CASSWEGNKETQYF. DNA for the CDR3: TGTGCCAGCAGCTGGGAGGGAAACAAAGAGACCCAGTACTTC.

This clonotype has at least ten counts. The chain links TRBV7-9 to TRBJ2-7, with 13 bases aligning to TRBD2. The germline gives CDR1 SEHNR, CDR2 FQNEAQ (reference sequence). The length of the CDR3 is 15 residues. V lost 5 bases, J lost 3 bases, and 4 bases stayed unmatched. The CDR3 loop is CASSPRTSGSYEQYF. In nucleotides, the CDR3 is TGTGCCAGCAGCCCCCGGACTAGCGGGAGCTACGAGCAGTACTTC.

The sample holds many counts of this clonotype. CDR3 DNA sequence: TGCGCCAGCAGGGGGGGCAGTTGGATGAACACCGGGGAGCTGTTTTTT. This codes for CASRGGSWMNTGELFF. The chain combines TRBV4-1 with TRBJ2-2; tentatively, D is TRBD1 or TRBD2 (6 bases each). The CDR3 loop spans 16 amino acids. CDR1 and CDR2 from the germline V gene are MGHRA and YSYEKL. V gave up 6 bases and J gave up 1 base, with 15 bases separating them.

By sample share, this clonotype is medium-sized. The chain uses TRBV29-1 and TRBJ2-4; TRBD1 might be the D (5 bases). The CDR3 runs 11 residues. Germline V gene data show CDR1 as SQVTM and CDR2 as ANQGSEA. V was trimmed by 4 bases and J by 6 bases, leaving 7 bases between them. CDR3 bases: TGCAGCGTTGTTACAGGAAACATTCAGTACTTC. Translation gives CSVVTGNIQYF.

Many counts were recorded for this clonotype. This chain links TRBV7-6 with TRBJ1-4; D is undetermined. CDR3 size: 14 residues. The germline V gene encodes CDR1 SGHVS and CDR2 FNYEAQ. V was clipped by 1 base and J by 4 bases, with 7 bases between them. CDR3 in amino acids: CASSLGQINEKLFF. CDR3 DNA sequence: TGTGCCAGCAGCTTAGGCCAGATTAATGAAAAACTGTTTTTT.

Details on this clonotype: It may be a read error: a sequence one base away is much more abundant. Here the CDR3 reads CAGSQDRGISEQFF. The CDR3 DNA reads TGCGCCGGCAGCCAAGACAGGGGCATCAGTGAGCAGTTCTTC. The rearrangement links TRBV4-1 to TRBJ2-1, with 8 nucleotides matching TRBD1. The CDR3 contains 14 residues. The germline V gene encodes CDR1 MGHRA and CDR2 YSYEKL.

About this clonotype: A read error may be the cause here, since a much bigger clone is one base away. The CDR3 DNA reads as TGTGCCAGCAGTCTGGGACAGGACAATCAGCCCCAGCATTTT. It translates to CASSLGQDNQPQHF. The V gene is TRBV28, the J gene TRBJ1-5, with 8 nucleotides matching TRBD1. Per the germline V gene, CDR1 is MDHEN and CDR2 is SYDVKM. The CDR3 covers 14 residues. The junction had 3 bases not matched to a gene; V was cut back by 5 bases and J by 3 bases.

Of note for this clonotype: With a much larger clone just one base away, this may be a read error. The J gene is TRBJ2-7, the V gene TRBV19, with D tentatively TRBD1 (5 bases). This CDR3 is 14 amino acids long. Trimming took 5 bases from V and 0 from J, leaving 11 bases between them. CDR1 and CDR2 from the germline V gene are LNHDA and SQIVND (reference sequence). The CDR3 sequence is CASSGWGTSYEQYF. Here the CDR3 DNA reads TGTGCCAGTAGTGGATGGGGCACCTCCTACGAGCAGTACTTC.

In its sample, this clonotype ranks as medium-sized. The rearrangement joins TRBV29-1 to TRBJ1-1, with 7 bases aligning to TRBD1. There are 14 residues in the CDR3. Germline-derived CDR1 and CDR2 are SQVTM and ANQGSEA. V shed 3 bases, J shed 0 bases, and the junction held 4 bases outside the gene matches. The CDR3 protein is CSVDEGAMNTEAFF. As DNA, the CDR3 is TGCAGCGTTGACGAGGGGGCCATGAACACTGAAGCTTTCTTT.

This clonotype has at least ten counts. The CDR3 reads CASSLSQPNTEAFF. CDR3 nucleotides: TGTGCCAGCAGCTTATCACAGCCGAACACTGAAGCTTTCTTT. The chain joins TRBV5-4 to TRBJ1-1; no reliable D call. The CDR3 contains 14 residues. The ends were cut back, 2 bases at V and 1 base at J, with 9 bases in the middle. Per germline, CDR1 SGHNT and CDR2 YYREEE (reference sequence).

This clonotype has a count of ten or more. V usage is TRBV5-6 and J usage is TRBJ1-4; 10 positions agree with TRBD1. The CDR3 consists of 14 residues. The V gene end was trimmed by 3 bases and the J gene end by 7 bases; junction bases not matched to a gene: 3. The V gene's germline CDR1 is SGHDT and CDR2 YYEEEE. CDR3 region: CASSSGTGVEKLFF. The CDR3 DNA reads TGTGCCAGCAGCTCCGGGACAGGGGTTGAAAAACTGTTTTTT.

This clonotype was observed at least ten times. The rearrangement joins TRBV14 to TRBJ2-7; 9 nucleotides agree with TRBD2. With 0 bases clipped from V and 2 bases from J, the junction kept 5 bases outside the gene matches. The length of the CDR3 is 16 residues. From germline, CDR1 is SGHDN and CDR2 FVKESK. The CDR3 region is CASSQEKRGVPYEQYF. Written as DNA, the CDR3 is TGTGCCAGCAGCCAAGAGAAGCGGGGGGTTCCCTACGAGCAGTACTTC.

This clonotype was seen many times. The chain links TRBV7-2 to TRBJ2-2; D is unclear. The V gene lost 4 bases and the J gene lost 1 base, with 4 bases spanning the gap. The CDR3 extends over 13 amino acids. Germline CDR1 is SGHTA and CDR2 is FQGNSA. CDR3 amino acids: CASSSWNTGELFF. CDR3 coding DNA: TGTGCCAGCAGCTCCTGGAACACCGGGGAGCTGTTTTTT.

This clonotype was observed many times. V and J are TRBV7-9 and TRBJ2-3; D call uncertain. The CDR3 loop spans 11 amino acids. Germline values: CDR1 SEHNR, CDR2 FQNEAQ (reference sequence). Trimming took 5 bases from V and 3 from J, leaving 3 bases between them. CDR3: CASSPTDTQYF. DNA for the CDR3: TGTGCCAGCAGCCCGACAGATACGCAGTATTTT.

This clonotype was detected ten times or more. This sequence joins TRBV30 and TRBJ1-2; D is uncertain. The CDR3 length is 18 residues. Germline V gives CDR1 GTSNPN, CDR2 SVGIG (reference sequence). Trimming stripped 4 bases from V and 6 bases from J, with 30 bases between. The CDR3 DNA follows: TGTGCCTGGAACACGTACCATTCGGCTGAAGCTCCCGCCGATGGCTACACCTTC. It is translated as CAWNTYHSAEAPADGYTF.

Points on this clonotype: The junction does not match germline at one end; this may be a read error. The V call is TRBV7-6, the J call TRBJ1-5; D gene uncertain. There are 13 residues in the CDR3. Germline V CDR1 and CDR2: SGHVS, FNYEAQ. CDR3 DNA: TGTGCCTGCAGCTTAAATAGCAACCAGCCCCAGCATTTT. Protein product: CACSLNSNQPQHF.

Note on this clonotype: This may be a read error, as it is one base from a much larger clone. This chain connects TRBV6-2 or TRBV6-3 to TRBJ2-7, with no clear D. The germline V gene encodes CDR1 MNHEY and CDR2 SVGEGT. The CDR3 totals 14 residues. The V end was cut by 8 bases, the J end by 6 bases, with 20 bases between. As DNA, the CDR3 is TGTGCCAGCGGTCCGACCCTTAGCTACGGCGAGCAGTACTTC. Protein product: CASGPTLSYGEQYF.

A note on this clonotype: This could be a read error, since a much larger clone is one nucleotide away. The gene calls are TRBV7-7 and TRBJ2-1; D might be TRBD2 (6 bases). Germline V gene sequence: CDR1 SSHAT, CDR2 FNYEAQ (reference sequence). This CDR3 spans 15 amino acids. The CDR3 DNA reads TGTGCTAGCAGCTTAGAGGGACTGGGCAACAATGAGCAGTCCTTC. Amino acids: CASSLEGLGNNEQSF.

This clonotype was counted many times. The V and J genes are TRBV6-5 and TRBJ2-3; TRBD1 matches 10 bases. This CDR3 contains 16 residues. V was pared by 1 base and J by 2 bases, with 3 bases of the junction left unmatched. CDR1 is MNHEY and CDR2 is SVGAGI in the germline V gene. For the CDR3, the DNA is TGTGCCAGCAGTTACTGGACAGGGGGGGTCACAGATACGCAGTATTTT. Amino acid sequence: CASSYWTGGVTDTQYF.

Note on this clonotype: This CDR3 fails to terminate in the conserved phenylalanine or tryptophan, so it likely reflects a read error. V and J are TRBV10-2 and TRBJ2-3, with TRBD2 as a possible D gene (6 bases). The germline gives CDR1 WSHSY, CDR2 SAAADI. The CDR3 covers 14 residues. The ends were cut back, 8 bases at V and 2 bases at J, with 14 bases in the middle. The CDR3 DNA reads TGCGCCAGCCAGGACTTGGACTACACAGATACGCAGTATTCT. Translating it yields CASQDLDYTDTQYS.

This clonotype was detected ten times or more. This rearrangement joins TRBV20-1 to TRBJ2-7; D might be TRBD1 (7 bases). This CDR3 contains 15 residues. The V end was cut by 8 bases, the J end by 5 bases, with 25 bases between. Per the germline V gene, CDR1 is DFQATT and CDR2 is SNEGSKA (reference sequence). This chain's CDR3 is CSPTTPQGGRDEQYF. The CDR3 DNA follows: TGCAGTCCAACTACTCCTCAGGGGGGCAGGGACGAGCAGTACTTC.